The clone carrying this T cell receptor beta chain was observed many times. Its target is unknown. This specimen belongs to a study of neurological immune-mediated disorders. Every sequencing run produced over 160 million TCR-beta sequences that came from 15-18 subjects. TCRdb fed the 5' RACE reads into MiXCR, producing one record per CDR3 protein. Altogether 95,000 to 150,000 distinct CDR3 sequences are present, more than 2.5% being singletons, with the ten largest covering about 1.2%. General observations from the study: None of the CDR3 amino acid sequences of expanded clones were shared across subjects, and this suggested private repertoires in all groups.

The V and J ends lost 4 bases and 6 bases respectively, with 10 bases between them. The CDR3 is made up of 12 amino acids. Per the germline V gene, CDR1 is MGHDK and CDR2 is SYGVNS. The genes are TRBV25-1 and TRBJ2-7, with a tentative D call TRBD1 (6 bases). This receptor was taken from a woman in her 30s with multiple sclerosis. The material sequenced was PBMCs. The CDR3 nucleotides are TGTGCCAGCAGTGTACAGGGCCCCGAGCAGTACTTC. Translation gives CASSVQGPEQYF.